This T cell receptor (beta chain) originates from a study of blood T cell repertoires in COVID-19. About the study: There were acute and convalescent COVID-19 samples, and they came from the United States, Italy and Spain.

Cohort assignment relied on participant-reported clinical history. J lost 1 base, V lost 2 bases, and 7 bases had no gene match. This CDR3 is 17 amino acids long. Germline V gene lookup returns CDR1 LGHNA and CDR2 YSLEER. Sequencing used immunoSEQ multiplex PCR; TCRdb keeps in-frame clones, though not all of them. The sample lists roughly 220,000 clones; about nine tenths were seen once. The chain carries TRBV4-3 and TRBJ2-3; TRBD2 matches 9 bases. Input material: PBMCs or T cells enriched from blood (not recorded which). The receptor's source is a woman in her forties with acute COVID-19. CDR3 DNA sequence: TGCGCCAGCAGCCAATTGAGCGGGGGGCACCGCACAGATACGCAGTATTTT. Amino acids: CASSQLSGGHRTDTQYF.